This T cell receptor beta chain is from a study of shared clonotypes between healthy human individuals. Study-level background: CD4 naive and memory got three plates each, CD8 naive two, CD8 memory one. Findings and limits, study-wide: About 5% of naive CD4 clonotypes were shared across four donors.

CDR3 size: 13 residues. Between the trimmed V and J ends, which lost 2 bases and 1 base, there was a span of 5 bases. Germline CDR1 is MDHEN and CDR2 is SYDVKM. Caucasian adults living in Nashville, Tennessee, provided all samples. Remarks on this clone: What it binds is unknown.

Data came from immunoSEQ multiplex PCR; TCRdb stores just in-frame clones and leaves some out. The sample comprises over a million clones, 70% to 80% of which are singletons, and under 0.8% rests with the top ten. The receptor's source is a man younger than 35 in good health. Some clones in this sample may be carry-over from other donors' samples. The sequenced sample was memory CD4+ T cells from PBMCs. Subset: CD45RA-negative fraction. The V gene is TRBV28, the J gene TRBJ1-1; D unresolved. The CDR3 protein is CASSLVQNTEAFF. The DNA for the CDR3 is TGTGCCAGCAGTTTAGTACAGAACACTGAAGCTTTCTTT.